Below, 24 T cell receptor beta chains from the same sample are listed, as sequenced in a study of blood T cell repertoires in COVID-19. Only in-frame clones appear in the TCRdb table, and some are missing; sequencing was by immunoSEQ multiplex PCR. The sample includes about 300,000 clones, more than 80% of them seen just once. The sample taken for sequencing was peripheral blood. The receptors were sampled from a woman aged 25 to 45 with COVID-19, enrolled during active disease.

The chain couples TRBV7-2 to TRBJ1-1; a weak D match, TRBD1 (6 bases). The CDR3 covers 14 residues. Germline-derived CDR1 and CDR2 are SGHTA and FQGNSA. The V gene lost 2 bases and the J gene lost 4 bases, with 11 bases spanning the gap. CDR3 coding DNA: TGTGCCAGCAGCTTATCGGGCAGGGGCACTGAAGCTTTCTTT. Protein product: CASSLSGRGTEAFF.

The chain joins TRBV18 to TRBJ1-3; tentative D call: TRBD1 (6 bases). Germline assignment: CDR1 KGHSH and CDR2 LQKENI. Trimming shortened V by 3 bases and J by 0 bases, and 15 bases separated the two germline ends. The CDR3 has 17 residues. CDR3 sequence: CASSPRRGLDSGNTIYF. CDR3 DNA sequence: TGTGCCAGCTCACCTCGCAGGGGATTAGACTCTGGAAACACCATATATTTT.

The chain combines TRBV19 with TRBJ2-7; D possibly corresponds to TRBD1 (6 bases). The CDR3 contains 14 residues. Trimming shortened V by 3 bases and J by 3 bases, and 12 bases separated the two germline ends. Per germline, CDR1 LNHDA and CDR2 SQIVND (reference sequence). The CDR3 DNA reads TGTGCCAGTAGTATTTCAGGGGTTAGCTACGAGCAGTACTTC. It is translated as CASSISGVSYEQYF.

The chain has TRBV7-2 and TRBJ2-7; a possible D gene is TRBD2 (5 bases). V was trimmed by 2 bases and J by 5 bases, leaving 13 bases between them. There are 14 residues in the CDR3. Germline CDR1 and CDR2: SGHTA and FQGNSA. In DNA form, the CDR3 reads TGTGCCAGCAGCTTATTGGGCCGAGGGCACGAGCAGTACTTC. Encoded protein: CASSLLGRGHEQYF.

The V call is TRBV5-1, the J call TRBJ1-3; D not resolved. V lost 2 bases and J lost 0, with 3 bases in between. Germline assignment: CDR1 SGHRS and CDR2 YFSETQ. The CDR3 runs to 13 residues. The CDR3 bases are TGCGCCAGCAGCTTCCTCTCTGGAAACACCATATATTTT. It encodes CASSFLSGNTIYF. The full variable domain, rest sourced from reference TRBV5-1 and TRBJ1-3, is KAGVTQTPRYLIKTRGQQVTLSCSPISGHRSVSWYQQTPGQGLQFLFEYFSETQRNKGNFPGRFSGRQFSNSRSEMNVSTLELGDSALYLCASSFLSGNTIYFGEGSWLTVV.

This clone showed up just a few times. V is TRBV27 and J is TRBJ2-7; 7 bases map to TRBD2. Trimming took 2 bases from V and 2 from J; bases not matched to a gene: 6. The CDR3 sequence is 15 residues long. CDR1 and CDR2 (germline): MNHEY, SMNVEV (reference sequence). The CDR3 loop is CASSLGRGVPYEQYF. CDR3 in DNA: TGTGCCAGCAGTTTAGGGAGGGGAGTCCCCTACGAGCAGTACTTC.

V gene TRBV10-3 combines with J gene TRBJ2-1; a possible D gene is TRBD2 (6 bases). Germline V gives CDR1 ENHRY, CDR2 SYGVKD. CDR3 size: 14 residues. V shed 7 bases and J shed 3 bases, with 13 bases lying between them. The CDR3 spells CAIKPQEGYNEQFF. CDR3 bases: TGTGCCATCAAGCCACAGGAGGGCTACAATGAGCAGTTCTTC.

The chain carries TRBV4-3 and TRBJ2-3, with 11 bases fitting TRBD1. Germline values: CDR1 LGHNA, CDR2 YSLEER. With 2 bases clipped from V and 1 base from J, the junction kept 11 bases outside the gene matches. The CDR3 runs to 19 residues. CDR3 bases: TGCGCCAGCAGCCAATGGGACAGGGGGAAGTCGTATCGCACAGATACGCAGTATTTT. This translates into CASSQWDRGKSYRTDTQYF.

The chain links TRBV28 to TRBJ2-3; possibly TRBD1 for D (6 bases). This CDR3 region has 15 residues. Germline V gene sequence: CDR1 MDHEN, CDR2 SYDVKM. Trimming pared 6 bases from V and 4 bases from J, leaving 17 bases between. The CDR3 region has the DNA TGTGCCAGCAGCCTGGGGGCAGGACGGGCAGATACGCAGTATTTT. Its protein product is CASSLGAGRADTQYF.

This chain connects TRBV6-5 to TRBJ2-3; 7 positions match TRBD1. Germline CDR1 reads MNHEY; CDR2 reads SVGAGI. CDR3 length equals 12 residues. V was clipped by 7 bases and J by 6 bases; unmatched bases: 4. This CDR3 reads CASTSRGDTQYF. Written as DNA, the CDR3 is TGTGCCAGCACCTCCAGGGGGGATACGCAGTATTTT.

This rearrangement joins TRBV27 to TRBJ1-6, with D possibly being TRBD1 (6 bases). The germline V and J ends were trimmed by 6 bases and 10 bases, with 16 bases remaining between them. The CDR3 contains 14 residues. Germline V gives CDR1 MNHEY, CDR2 SMNVEV (reference sequence). The CDR3 sequence: CASSQGGFRSPLHF. The CDR3 DNA reads TGTGCCAGCAGCCAAGGGGGTTTTCGGTCACCCCTCCACTTT.

The J gene is TRBJ1-4, the V gene TRBV28; D uncertain. The CDR3 spans 15 residues. The germline V and J ends were trimmed by 5 bases and 7 bases, with 17 bases remaining between them. CDR1 is MDHEN and CDR2 is SYDVKM in the germline V gene. CDR3 DNA: TGTGCCAGCAGTCCCCCTGAGGATGTAGGTGAAAAACTGTTTTTT. Translating gives CASSPPEDVGEKLFF.

V is TRBV19 and J is TRBJ1-6; maybe TRBD1 (6 bases). The ends were cut back, 2 bases at V and 7 bases at J, with 12 bases in the middle. The CDR3 is 15 residues long. Germline V CDR1 and CDR2: LNHDA, SQIVND (reference sequence). CDR3 amino acids: CASSITGTTNSPLHF. CDR3 DNA sequence: TGTGCCAGTAGTATAACCGGGACAACCAATTCACCCCTCCACTTT.

The chain combines TRBV19 with TRBJ1-1, with TRBD1 matching 7 bases. CDR3 length: 13 amino acids. Trimming cost V 5 bases and J 4 bases; bases outside gene matches: 4. The germline V gene has CDR1 LNHDA and CDR2 SQIVND (reference sequence). The CDR3 protein is CASSLSGGTEAFF. The CDR3 DNA follows: TGTGCCAGTAGTTTATCAGGGGGCACTGAAGCTTTCTTT.

This chain links TRBV5-1 with TRBJ2-1, with TRBD2 matching over 8 bases. The CDR3 contains 16 residues. The junction had 6 bases not matched to a gene; V was cut back by 2 bases and J by 2 bases. From germline, CDR1 is SGHRS and CDR2 YFSETQ. The DNA of the CDR3 is TGCGCCAGCAGCTTTGGCGGGAGGACTGCCTACAATGAGCAGTTCTTC. This translates into CASSFGGRTAYNEQFF.

This chain connects TRBV27 to TRBJ2-3; possible D gene TRBD1, 5 bases. Trimming cost V 3 bases and J 1 base, with 14 bases left between them. Germline-derived CDR1 and CDR2 are MNHEY and SMNVEV (reference sequence). This CDR3 is built from 16 residues. CDR3 bases: TGTGCCAGCAGTTTCCGGCCAGGGTGGGGCACAGATACGCAGTATTTT. It yields the protein CASSFRPGWGTDTQYF.

This chain joins TRBV28 and TRBJ1-2; 9 bases line up with TRBD1. V shed 5 bases and J 6 bases; nucleotides not matched to a gene: 4. The CDR3 loop spans 13 amino acids. Germline assignment: CDR1 MDHEN and CDR2 SYDVKM. This CDR3 reads CASSITGGDGYTF. DNA for the CDR3: TGTGCCAGCAGTATTACAGGGGGCGATGGCTACACCTTC.

The DNA of the CDR3 is TGTGCCAGCAGCACTCAAACAGGGGGCGGGTACGAGCAGTACTTC. Translation gives CASSTQTGGGYEQYF. The chain joins TRBV7-2 to TRBJ2-7, with TRBD1 identical over 9 bases. Germline V CDR1 and CDR2: SGHTA, FQGNSA. J gave up 4 bases and V 5 bases, and 9 bases lay outside the gene matches. There are 15 residues in the CDR3.

The chain carries TRBV10-1 and TRBJ2-7; 12 bases are a match to TRBD2. J lost 0 bases, V lost 10 bases, and 10 bases had no gene match. Germline-derived CDR1 and CDR2 are WNHNN and SYGVQD (reference sequence). The CDR3 runs to 16 residues. The CDR3: CANPGTSGPGSYEQYF. The CDR3 coding sequence is TGCGCCAACCCCGGGACTAGCGGGCCGGGCTCCTACGAGCAGTACTTC.

In this sample, this clone turned up once. The rearrangement uses TRBV24-1 and TRBJ1-5, with 8 bases fitting TRBD1. V shed 10 bases, J shed 5 bases, and the junction held 9 bases outside the gene matches. Germline CDR1 and CDR2: KGHDR and SFDVKD. The CDR3 spans 14 residues. The CDR3 nucleotides are TGTGCCACTTCGACAGGGGCGCTGGATCAGCCCCAGCATTTT. It specifies CATSTGALDQPQHF.

This sequence joins TRBV2 and TRBJ2-2, with 7 bases identical to TRBD2. From germline, CDR1 is SNHLY and CDR2 FYNNEI. CDR3 length: 14 amino acids. The junction had 5 bases not matched to a gene; V was cut back by 6 bases and J by 4 bases. CDR3 loop: CASRLASTTGELFF. In DNA form, the CDR3 reads TGTGCCAGCAGACTAGCGTCGACCACCGGGGAGCTGTTTTTT.

The gene calls are TRBV30 and TRBJ2-3; no firm D call. Germline CDR1 GTSNPN, CDR2 SVGIG (reference sequence). V shed 0 bases and J shed 4 bases, with 5 bases lying between them. This CDR3 contains 12 residues. As DNA, the CDR3 is TGTGCCTGGAGTGTACACCCAGATACGCAGTATTTT. Residues: CAWSVHPDTQYF.

This clone was observed a single time. This chain connects TRBV5-1 to TRBJ2-1; TRBD2 might be the D (5 bases). Trimming left V 3 bases short and J 0 bases short, with 10 bases between. Germline-derived CDR1 and CDR2 are SGHRS and YFSETQ. This CDR3 has 15 amino acids. The CDR3, as DNA: TGCGCCAGCAGCTCCAAGGACTCCTCCTACAATGAGCAGTTCTTC. Residues: CASSSKDSSYNEQFF.

The count of this clone is one. The chain employs TRBV7-9 and TRBJ2-7, with 13 bases that match TRBD2. This CDR3 contains 16 residues. Trimming took 4 bases from V and 6 from J; bases not matched to a gene: 9. Looked up from germline, CDR1 is SEHNR and CDR2 is FQNEAQ (reference sequence). This chain's CDR3 is CASSSSGRLAGGEQYF. In DNA, the CDR3 is TGTGCCAGCAGCTCTAGTGGCCGACTAGCGGGAGGCGAGCAGTACTTC. Supplemented by reference TRBV7-9 and TRBJ2-7, the full variable domain reads DTGVSQNPRHKITKRGQNVTFRCDPISEHNRLYWYRQTLGQGPEFLTYFQNEAQLEKSRLLSDRFSAERPKGSFSTLEIQRTEQGDSAMYLCASSSSGRLAGGEQYFGPGTRLTVT.